The clone carrying this T cell receptor beta chain has more than one count but fewer than ten. What it binds is unknown. V was pared by 2 bases and J by 7 bases, with 9 bases between. This CDR3 spans 14 amino acids. From germline, CDR1 is SGHTA and CDR2 FQGNSA. Time point denoted: pre-sensitization, week 0. Treatment meaning: therapeutic diphenylcyclopropenone sensitization with weekly scalp DPC. Prior to each patch test being applied, blood was drawn. This sample was included in a study of human T cells and chemical hapten exposure. Study-level findings and limits: Patch test score showed a positive correlation with PT1 expanded TCR counts. No alteration of TCRs above 1 in 1000 frequency was seen with DPC sensitization.

Study processing details: From 23,224 to 690,600 TCRs were found per sample, with a median of about 96,000. TCRdb reanalysed the RACE reads using MiXCR and keeps one entry per CDR3 protein. These V and J calls are TCRdb output, not the study's own analysis. The table includes more than 300,000 distinct CDR3 sequences, approximately 5.1% detected once. This sequence joins TRBV7-2 and TRBJ1-6; the D gene is possibly TRBD1 (6 bases). Sequencing used whole blood, obtained in connection with sensitization to the hapten diphenylcyclopropenone (DPC). The sequence came from a woman aged 45-59 years with alopecia areata. Some clones in this sample may be carry-over from other donors' samples. The CDR3 nucleotides are TGTGCCAGCAGCTTACAGGGGCAGAATTCACCCCTCCACTTT. It yields the protein CASSLQGQNSPLHF.